The subject of this entry is one T cell receptor beta chain. Antigen: not known. This sample was included in a study of shared clonotypes between healthy human individuals. Background on the study: Each donor contributed plates that comprised three CD4 naive, three CD4 memory, two CD8 naive and one CD8 memory. Findings and limits, study-wide: Non-shared clonotypes showed lower generation probabilities than clonotypes common to all four donors.

Germline CDR1 is SGHTA and CDR2 is FQGTGA. CDR3 length: 13 residues. V gave up 6 bases and J gave up 3 bases, with 10 bases separating them. As processed by the authors: Sequence data from immunoSEQ were junction-only and lacked quality scores; consequently, filtering differed. The table came from immunoSEQ multiplex PCR; TCRdb's copy has only in-frame clones and leaves some out. V and J calls and clone size are copied from that table; D and trimming were computed from the DNA. This table holds fewer than 3 million clones, about nine tenths found once. The sequence derives from a man in his late teens or twenties in good health. Some clones in this sample may be carry-over from other donors' samples. The specimen sequenced was naive CD4+ T cells from PBMCs. Indicated subset: CD45RA+ positively selected. The chain is built from TRBV7-3 and TRBJ2-3, with D hard to call. The CDR3 DNA reads TGTGCCAGCAGACCCAAGTTGACAGATACGCAGTATTTT. It yields the protein CASRPKLTDTQYF.